Shown below are 28 T cell receptor beta chains from a single sample sequenced in a study of response to subunit inactivated influenza vaccine. Each CDR3 protein is one row after TCRdb ran MiXCR on the RT-PCR reads. The sample gives more than 150,000 distinct CDR3 sequences, roughly 10% of which show up once; roughly 40% is in the top ten. The sample was CD8+ T cells sorted from PBMCs, taken around 25 months after vaccination. Receptors were obtained from a man aged 50 to 69 who received an inactivated influenza vaccine.

The chain carries TRBV20-1 and TRBJ2-7, with D possibly matching TRBD1 (8 bases). The germline gives CDR1 DFQATT, CDR2 SNEGSKA (reference sequence). The CDR3 totals 14 residues. Trimming shortened V by 5 bases and J by 2 bases, and 16 bases separated the two germline ends. The CDR3 is CSAHERDRTYEQYF. CDR3 DNA: TGCAGTGCTCATGAGCGGGACAGGACCTACGAGCAGTACTTC.

The chain employs TRBV12-3 or TRBV12-4 and TRBJ1-2; 9 positions match TRBD1. Trimming took 5 bases from V and 9 from J; bases not matched to a gene: 4. The length of the CDR3 is 12 residues. CDR3 residues: CASSTGGNRYTF. The CDR3 coding sequence is TGTGCCAGCAGTACAGGGGGCAATCGCTACACCTTC.

This clonotype showed up just a few times. The gene calls are TRBV12-3 or TRBV12-4 and TRBJ2-1; possibly TRBD2 for D (5 bases). This CDR3 region has 13 residues. The germline V and J ends were trimmed by 0 bases and 8 bases, with 8 bases remaining between them. In DNA, the CDR3 is TGTGCCAGCAGTTTAGCTAGCGAGGATGAGCAGTTCTTC. This codes for CASSLASEDEQFF.

This clonotype appeared once. The chain couples TRBV4-3 to TRBJ2-7; D possibly corresponds to TRBD1 (6 bases). The ends were cut back, 0 bases at V and 0 bases at J, with 9 bases in the middle. The CDR3 loop spans 15 amino acids. The germline V gene has CDR1 LGHNA and CDR2 YSLEER. CDR3 DNA sequence: TGCGCCAGCAGCCAAGAAGGGACATTCTCCTACGAGCAGTACTTC. It encodes CASSQEGTFSYEQYF.

This clonotype was found many times. The chain couples TRBV4-1 to TRBJ1-1; 7 bases are shared with TRBD1. The CDR3 totals 14 residues. The germline gives CDR1 MGHRA, CDR2 YSYEKL. Trimming at V came to 4 bases and at J to 1 base, leaving 3 bases not matched to a gene. The CDR3, as DNA: TGCGCCAGCAGCCGGGGACAGAGGAACACTGAAGCTTTCTTT. This translates into CASSRGQRNTEAFF.

This clonotype was counted a few times. This rearrangement joins TRBV5-1 to TRBJ2-7, with 9 bases aligning to TRBD1. J was trimmed by 2 bases and V by 3 bases; bases with no gene match: 3. This CDR3 is built from 14 residues. Germline loops: CDR1 SGHRS, CDR2 YFSETQ. CDR3 amino acids: CASSYTGGPYEQYF. CDR3 nucleotide sequence: TGCGCCAGCAGCTATACAGGGGGCCCCTACGAGCAGTACTTC.

The gene calls are TRBV5-6 and TRBJ2-5; unclear D gene. The CDR3 extends over 12 amino acids. V was trimmed by 3 bases and J by 4 bases, leaving 7 bases between them. Germline CDR1 reads SGHDT; CDR2 reads YYEEEE. CDR3 sequence (DNA): TGTGCCAGCAGCTCGCCCTTAGAGACCCAGTACTTC. Translation gives CASSSPLETQYF.

The sample holds a few counts of this clonotype. The chain links TRBV27 to TRBJ2-7; weak D call: TRBD2 (5 bases). The germline gives CDR1 MNHEY, CDR2 SMNVEV (reference sequence). V was clipped by 0 bases and J by 3 bases, with 9 bases between them. The CDR3 is 14 amino acids. Here the CDR3 DNA reads TGTGCCAGCAGTTTATCGAGTGGAGGCTACGAGCAGTACTTC. This encodes CASSLSSGGYEQYF.

This clonotype was observed many times. V usage is TRBV10-3 and J usage is TRBJ2-3; D gene unclear. V lost 7 bases, J lost 4 bases, and 6 bases lay in between. The CDR3 extends over 11 amino acids. CDR1 and CDR2 from the germline V gene are ENHRY and SYGVKD. The CDR3 DNA follows: TGTGCCATCAAAGGTGCAGATACGCAGTATTTT. Amino acids: CAIKGADTQYF.

This clonotype has just a few counts. The V and J genes are TRBV6-5 and TRBJ2-7; D unclear. The CDR3 has 13 amino acids. Deletions cut 2 bases from V and 1 base from J, with 6 bases between. CDR1 and CDR2 from the germline V gene are MNHEY and SVGAGI. For the CDR3, the DNA is TGTGCCAGCAGTTACGCCGAATCCTACGAGCAGTACTTC. Protein: CASSYAESYEQYF.

The chain has TRBV6-6 and TRBJ1-2; no clear D gene. The CDR3 contains 12 residues. Germline V gene sequence: CDR1 MNHNY, CDR2 SVGAGI (reference sequence). V lost 0 bases and J 13 bases, leaving 12 bases between the germline ends. The CDR3 is CASSYSFGYFTF. The CDR3 nucleotides read TGTGCCAGCAGTTACTCGTTTGGCTACTTCACCTTC.

The table lists this clonotype with a few counts. As DNA, the CDR3 is TGTGCCAGCAGTTGGGCTAACACCGGGGAGCTGTTTTTT. It is translated as CASSWANTGELFF. This sequence joins TRBV12-3 or TRBV12-4 and TRBJ2-2; D ambiguous. V lost 4 bases and J 2 bases, leaving 5 bases between the germline ends. The CDR3 totals 13 residues.

This clonotype has more than one count but fewer than ten. This sequence joins TRBV24-1 and TRBJ2-5, with D unresolved. Trimming removed 0 bases from V and 2 bases from J, with 6 bases in between. The CDR3 spans 14 residues. Looked up from germline, CDR1 is KGHDR and CDR2 is SFDVKD. CDR3 sequence reads: CATSDLTEQETQYF. CDR3 DNA sequence: TGTGCCACCAGTGATTTGACGGAACAAGAGACCCAGTACTTC.

The table lists this clonotype with many counts. The chain joins TRBV2 to TRBJ2-7; D call uncertain. This CDR3 spans 13 amino acids. Germline assignment: CDR1 SNHLY and CDR2 FYNNEI. Trimming cost V 4 bases and J 3 bases, with 10 bases left between them. This chain's CDR3 is CASSVGSYYEQYF. As DNA, the CDR3 is TGTGCCAGCAGTGTGGGTTCCTACTACGAGCAGTACTTC.

This clonotype was seen more than once but under ten times. V usage is TRBV7-2 and J usage is TRBJ2-7; D not certain. Trimming left V 2 bases short and J 5 bases short, with 10 bases between. CDR3 length equals 13 residues. Germline V CDR1 and CDR2: SGHTA, FQGNSA. The CDR3 protein is CASSLSSRNEQYF. Written as DNA, the CDR3 is TGTGCCAGCAGCTTAAGTAGCAGGAACGAGCAGTACTTC.

This clonotype was seen a handful of times. The chain carries TRBV4-3 and TRBJ2-7; 7 positions agree with TRBD1. Germline values: CDR1 LGHNA, CDR2 YSLEER. With 4 bases clipped from V and 5 bases from J, the junction kept 8 bases outside the gene matches. The CDR3 is 14 amino acids. CDR3 region: CASSPRQGWDEQYF. CDR3 nucleotide sequence: TGCGCCAGCAGCCCACGACAGGGATGGGACGAGCAGTACTTC.

This chain connects TRBV4-3 to TRBJ2-2; TRBD1 aligns across 9 bases. V dropped 7 bases and J dropped 7; count of bases not matched to a gene: 10. Germline V gene sequence: CDR1 LGHNA, CDR2 YSLEER. The CDR3 extends over 15 amino acids. The CDR3 region is CASTASGTGIGELFF. As DNA, the CDR3 is TGCGCCAGCACCGCGTCCGGGACAGGGATCGGGGAGCTGTTTTTT.

The CDR3 bases are TGCGCCAGCAGCCAAGTATCCGCGGAATACTATGGCTACACCTTC. Protein sequence: CASSQVSAEYYGYTF. The gene calls are TRBV4-1 and TRBJ1-2; D not resolved. CDR1 is MGHRA and CDR2 is YSYEKL in the germline V gene. CDR3 length: 15 amino acids. Deletions cut 1 base from V and 3 bases from J, with 12 bases between.

This clonotype was found many times. The chain's CDR3 is CASSRGTSGSSYNEQFF. CDR3 in DNA: TGTGCCAGCAGCCGTGGGACTAGCGGGAGTTCCTACAATGAGCAGTTCTTC. This chain links TRBV5-6 with TRBJ2-1; TRBD2 agrees at 14 bases. The junction had 4 bases not matched to a gene; V was cut back by 4 bases and J by 1 base. The CDR3 runs 17 residues. Germline loops: CDR1 SGHDT, CDR2 YYEEEE.

This clonotype was counted a few times. This rearrangement joins TRBV7-3 to TRBJ2-1, with a weak D call TRBD2 (6 bases). The CDR3 runs 16 residues. Germline V lookup: CDR1 SGHTA, CDR2 FQGTGA. Trimming removed 5 bases from V and 0 bases from J, with 14 bases in between. In nucleotides, the CDR3 is TGTGCCAGCAGCGCACGGGACTTGAGCTCCTACAATGAGCAGTTCTTC. Protein product: CASSARDLSSYNEQFF. Supplemented by reference TRBV7-3 and TRBJ2-1, the full variable domain reads GAGVSQTPSNKVTEKGKYVELRCDPISGHTALYWYRQSLGQGPEFLIYFQGTGAADDSGLPNDRFFAVRPEGSVSTLKIQRTERGDSAVYLCASSARDLSSYNEQFFGPGTRLTVL.

This clonotype was observed a few times. The CDR3, as DNA: TGTGCCAGCAGTGAAAGGGCCAGGGGAAGTTTCTATAATTCACCCCTCCACTTT. Amino acid sequence: CASSERARGSFYNSPLHF. This chain uses TRBV6-1 with TRBJ1-6; TRBD1 is a possible D gene (6 bases). Trimming stripped 2 bases from V and 3 bases from J, with 17 bases between. CDR1 is MNHNS, CDR2 SASEGT, per germline. This CDR3 spans 18 amino acids.

V is TRBV28 and J is TRBJ2-3, with D perhaps TRBD1 (5 bases). The germline gives CDR1 MDHEN, CDR2 SYDVKM. V was clipped by 3 bases and J by 6 bases, with 13 bases between them. The CDR3 has 14 amino acids. This chain's CDR3 is CASSFTGTMDTQYF. The CDR3 DNA is TGTGCCAGCAGTTTCACAGGCACGATGGATACGCAGTATTTT.

The V gene is TRBV20-1, the J gene TRBJ2-1; D call uncertain. Germline loops: CDR1 DFQATT, CDR2 SNEGSKA (reference sequence). This CDR3 is 15 amino acids long. Trimming removed 0 bases at V and 3 bases at J, with 12 bases between. In DNA form, the CDR3 reads TGCAGTGCTAGAGATCGCAGCGAGTACTACAATGAGCAGTTCTTC. The encoded protein is CSARDRSEYYNEQFF.

Only a few counts were recorded for this clonotype. The chain couples TRBV15 to TRBJ2-5; 7 bases are a match to TRBD1. The germline gives CDR1 LNHNV, CDR2 YYDKDF (reference sequence). V shed 0 bases and J 5 bases; nucleotides not matched to a gene: 6. CDR3 length: 15 residues. The CDR3 loop reads CATSREEQGFETQYF. CDR3 coding DNA: TGTGCCACCAGCAGAGAGGAACAGGGGTTCGAGACCCAGTACTTC. The entire variable domain, with the rest obtained from reference TRBV15 and TRBJ2-5, is as follows: DAMVIQNPRYQVTQFGKPVTLSCSQTLNHNVMYWYQQKSSQAPKLLFHYYDKDFNNEADTPDNFQSRRPNTSFCFLDIRSPGLGDTAMYLCATSREEQGFETQYFGPGTRLLVL.

V is TRBV3-1 and J is TRBJ2-3, with D perhaps TRBD1 (6 bases). The CDR3 is 13 residues long. V was pared by 10 bases and J by 2 bases, with 13 bases between. CDR1 and CDR2 from the germline V gene are LGHDT and YNNKEL (reference sequence). In nucleotides, the CDR3 is TGTGCCACAAGACAGGTTCCCACAGATACGCAGTATTTT. Translating it yields CATRQVPTDTQYF.

This clonotype occurred a few times. This chain connects TRBV7-9 to TRBJ2-1; TRBD1 aligns across 7 bases. The CDR3 has 17 residues. Trimming at V came to 1 base and at J to 4 bases, leaving 10 bases not matched to a gene. Germline assignment: CDR1 SEHNR and CDR2 FQNEAQ (reference sequence). CDR3 sequence reads: CASSLGRTGVVYNEQFF. DNA for the CDR3: TGTGCCAGCAGCTTAGGCCGGACAGGTGTCGTATACAATGAGCAGTTCTTC.

V usage is TRBV9 and J usage is TRBJ1-5, with 7 bases identical to TRBD1. The germline V gene has CDR1 SGDLS and CDR2 YYNGEE. V trimming: 3 bases; J trimming: 0 bases; junction bases outside the gene matches: 0. The CDR3 is 14 residues long. The CDR3 loop is CASSDRGSNQPQHF. CDR3 sequence (DNA): TGTGCCAGCAGCGACAGGGGTAGCAATCAGCCCCAGCATTTT.

This clonotype was found a few times. This chain joins TRBV11-2 and TRBJ2-2; D remains ambiguous. CDR3 length equals 14 residues. Looked up from germline, CDR1 is SGHAT and CDR2 is FQNNGV. V lost 3 bases, J lost 3 bases, and 8 bases lay in between. Written as DNA, the CDR3 is TGTGCCAGCAGCTTCGGCCAACACACCGGGGAGCTGTTTTTT. This encodes CASSFGQHTGELFF.